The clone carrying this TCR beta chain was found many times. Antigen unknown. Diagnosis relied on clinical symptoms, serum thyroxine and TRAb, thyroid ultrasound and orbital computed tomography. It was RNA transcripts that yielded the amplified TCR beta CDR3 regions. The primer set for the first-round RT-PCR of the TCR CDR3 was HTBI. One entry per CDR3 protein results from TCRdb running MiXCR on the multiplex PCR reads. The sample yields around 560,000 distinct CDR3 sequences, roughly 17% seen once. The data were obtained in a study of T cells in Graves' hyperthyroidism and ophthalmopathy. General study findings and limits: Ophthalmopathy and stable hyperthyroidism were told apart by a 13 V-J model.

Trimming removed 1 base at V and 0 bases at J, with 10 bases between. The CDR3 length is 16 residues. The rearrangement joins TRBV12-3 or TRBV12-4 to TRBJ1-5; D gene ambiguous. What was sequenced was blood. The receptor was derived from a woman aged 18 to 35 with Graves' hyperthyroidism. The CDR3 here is CASSLVPGISNQPQHF. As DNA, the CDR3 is TGTGCCAGCAGTTTAGTTCCGGGAATTAGCAATCAGCCCCAGCATTTT.